At least ten counts were recorded for the clone carrying this TCR beta chain. TCRdb used MiXCR to reprocess the 5' RACE reads, holding one entry per CDR3 protein. Among around 29,000 distinct CDR3 sequences, 5.7% were seen once, and the ten largest hold less than 6%. The sample comes from a study of early T cells in non-severe SARS-CoV-2 infection. CDR1 and CDR2 from the germline V gene are LGHNA and YNFKEQ. The V end lost 4 bases, the J end lost 1 base, and 11 bases lay between the germline ends. The CDR3 is 14 residues long. The specimen was whole blood. This clonotype originated in an adult who was a healthcare worker with PCR-confirmed SARS-CoV-2 infection or an uninfected control (not recorded which). The chain joins TRBV4-2 to TRBJ2-7, with unresolved D. The DNA of the CDR3 is TGTGCCAGCAGCCTGGCGGCGAATTCCTACGAGCAGTACTTC. Amino acids: CASSLAANSYEQYF.